This TCR beta chain emerged from a study of cytomegalovirus exposure and HLA in healthy donors (dated by TCRdb to about 2017). A note on the overall study: An earlier analysis of some 600 of the donors reported about 260 Gb of sequence data and around 110 million unique TCR beta sequences obtained from 180 million or so T cells. An early release covering 550 to 650 HLA-typed donors comprised 250 to 350 gigabases of sequencing data and tens of millions of unique TCR sequences. Of the roughly 390 genotyped donors, approximately 83% fell in the genetic ancestry cluster associated with self-reported Caucasian donors. The study aimed to test whether signatures of past pathogen exposure could be identified by cataloging public T cell receptors. Using immunosequencing, the study profiled T cell repertoires from about 610 subjects and related those repertoires to cytomegalovirus serostatus. A separate validation cohort of approximately 130 different subjects was used in addition to the roughly 670-subject first cohort. To predict cytomegalovirus infection status, the study brought together high-throughput TCR immunosequencing, statistical association of individual TCRs with disease status, and machine learning. In a later analysis, previously published TCR beta repertoires from 666 donors were re-analyzed and high-resolution HLA genotyping was added so that TCR occurrence patterns could be studied. In the later analysis, no new phenotypic data were used to find candidate immune exposures; instead, reliance was placed on TCR beta sequences and their occurrence across donors. An earlier analysis of several hundred of the donors applied high-throughput TCR beta sequencing to assess whether each TCR beta V gene segment acted as functional or pseudogenic. Donor age, sex, ethnicity and CMV serostatus were compiled together with the repertoire data. In a later genetic analysis, genome-wide SNP genotypes for about 55% of the 666 donors were used, and that subset was treated as a discovery cohort. All discovery cohort repertoires had been generated on a single sequencing platform. Class I and class II HLA loci were covered by the typing at four-digit resolution. Typing coverage differed by locus: A, B, C, DRB1 and DQB1 were typed in roughly 629-630 donors, DQA1 in approximately 520, DPA1 in over 600, and DPB1 in approximately 450. Roughly five DR-DQ haplotypes were treated as single units for association and clustering because of strong linkage in the cohort. Among about 390 genotyped donors of the cohort, an average of approximately 230,000 unique TCR beta nucleotide sequences were sequenced per donor, about a sixth of them non-productive.

Overall results and qualifications from the work: A later genetic analysis associated a missense DCLRE1C variant with V-gene and J-gene trimming of TCR beta chains, and an independent cohort replicated the association. Compared with the roughly 670-donor mean, donors in an Asian-associated ancestry cluster had fewer N-insertions in productive TCRs, according to a later genetic analysis. In this cohort, only TCR beta chains were sequenced, and detectable features were limited by the absence of alpha or paired-chain data. The study gave a list of about 150 TCR beta chains associated with cytomegalovirus. Because some donors lacked HLA typing at each locus, the association tests relied only on the typed subset. Across donors, most TCR sequences were observed very rarely, whereas some public TCRs were present in many individuals. In a later analysis, several top co-occurrence clusters were reported to appear linked to parvovirus B19, influenza, CMV and Epstein-Barr virus. A later analysis found that HLA-associated TCR beta chains were more clonally expanded and had lower generation probabilities than equally common non-associated chains. Correlated functional status among segregating V segments might reflect linkage disequilibrium, but an unknown experimental factor could not be ruled out. In both the original and validation cohorts, the classifier was reported to diagnose cytomegalovirus status with high specificity and sensitivity. In vitro tests confirmed that a few of the cytomegalovirus-associated TCR beta chains recognize cytomegalovirus antigens. When HLA alleles, especially DR and DQ, strongly co-occurred, attributing TCR associations to individual alleles was difficult. In a later analysis, TCR association rates were found to vary across HLA loci, with the most associated TCRs seen for DRB1 alleles and the fewest for HLA-C alleles. Some 16 rarely observed V segments, including chromosome 9 orphons, were excluded from the earlier analysis of some 590 of the donors because counts were too low. Broadly in line with IMGT annotations, most TCR beta V segments showed up in productive rearrangements about 87% or about 30% of the time in an earlier analysis of several hundred of the donors. A further reported finding was that TCR beta sequences accurately predicted the HLA-A and HLA-B alleles for most subjects in the first cohort. According to the authors, the approach could potentially be generalized to other disease states and immunological phenotypes. A later analysis associated 15,000 to 20,000 TCR beta sequences with specific HLA alleles at a false discovery rate of 0.05. Sequencing depth was assumed to be roughly uniform across donors in the presence/absence analyses, though that assumption may not hold. Most CMV-associated TCR beta chains appeared to be HLA-restricted in a later analysis, and the HLA associations seemed to be driven largely by CMV exposure. Immune exposure information for the cohort was limited to CMV serostatus. A group of highly shared sequence variants was considered likely to be a technical artifact of the sequencing pipeline.

Library preparation was by the immunoSEQ multiplex PCR assay. A mixture of 60 forward primers for TCR Vbeta segments and 13 reverse primers for TCR Jbeta segments was used in the multiplex PCR. Amplification of the CDR3 region of rearranged TCR beta genes was performed with a multiplex PCR assay on genomic DNA. Amplified TCR beta libraries were sequenced as 87-base-pair reads on the Illumina HiSeq System. Regarding the original processing steps: Across the 670 or so repertoires, a later analysis counted tens of millions of unique TCR beta chains, about 10 million of which were shared by at least two donors. A nearest-neighbor algorithm error-corrected the raw reads and collapsed the reads into unique sequences, merging closely related sequences to remove PCR and sequencing errors. Alignment of CDR3 sequences to IMGT reference sequences was used to assign V, D and J gene segments. For a sequence to be retained, a match of at least six nucleotides was required to both a V gene segment and a J gene segment. A rearrangement was called productive if the CDR3 had no stop codons and remained in frame with V and J, and every other rearrangement was called non-productive. Following IMGT convention, CDR3 was defined as the stretch from the second conserved V-encoded cysteine to the conserved J-encoded phenylalanine. The earlier analysis of 550 to 650 of the donors excluded any sequence lacking an unambiguous match to a single V gene segment. In an earlier analysis of approximately 590 of the donors, V segments were called functional above 56.7% productive rearrangements and were called segregating when the between-donor standard deviation exceeded 5%. A statistical classification framework was developed to diagnose cytomegalovirus status using the catalog of TCR beta chain sequences. In a later analysis, TCR nucleotide sequences were compared against IMGT/GENE-DB human TR gene sequences so that V and J genes could be assigned. The TCRdist pipeline was used in a later analysis to assign CDR3 sequences and most-parsimonious VDJ recombination scenarios. In a later analysis, every TCR beta chain was defined by the combination of its CDR3 amino acid sequence and its V-gene family, and reads without a unique V-gene family were dropped. A later analysis removed roughly 590 highly shared, low-generation-probability nucleotide sequences to deal with suspected cross-contamination and a sequencing artifact. In a later analysis, a clonal expansion index was calculated for each public chain from normalized within-repertoire ranks of inferred template counts. In a later analysis, generation probabilities were computed with a VDJ recombination model fitted to out-of-frame rearrangements, and the resulting probabilities were checked against IGoR. A later analysis scored TCR-TCR, TCR-HLA and TCR-CMV co-occurrence with hypergeometric tests, applying a repertoire-size bias correction to TCR pairs. To estimate false discovery rates, a later analysis permuted the HLA or CMV assignments 20 times. In a later analysis, co-occurring TCRs were grouped using DBSCAN, and TCRdist sequence similarity was added for clustering within HLA-allele-positive subsets. Repertoires with fewer than 30,000 or more than 120,000 public chains, plus five repertoires with anomalous nucleotide sharing, were excluded from co-occurrence clustering. TCRdb provides this immuneACCESS table in a form limited to in-frame rearrangements. Some clones are lacking; in checked studies, under half of them reflect an unresolved V gene, and why the rest are absent is not known. V and J calls and clone size are those listed in that table; D and trimming were worked out from the DNA. This sample has some 32,000 clones in its table, and 85% to 90% of those were observed once. Around 3% of the sample belongs to the ten largest clones.

The cohort consisted of approximately 690 healthy bone marrow donors. At the time of sampling, all cohort members were nominally healthy, though unrecorded immune exposures were likely present. The donor tested CMV seronegative, placing the donor among the approximately 400 seronegative members of the cohort. Every donor gave a peripheral blood sample, and the peripheral blood mononuclear cells from that sample were used for TCR beta sequencing. The Qiagen DNeasy Blood Extraction Kit was used to extract genomic DNA from the blood cell samples. In regard to this clone: Its binding antigen is unknown. No qualities accompany the bases; no much larger clone lies one base away.

Material: PBMCs. The sequence came from a boy between 10 and 17 years old in good health and CMV-seronegative.

The CDR3 region reads CASRMGGLLGAKNIQYF. The sequenced DNA is TGTGCCAGCCGAATGGGGGGACTCCTGGGGGCCAAAAACATTCAGTACTTC. Recombination connected TRBV27 to TRBJ2-4; tentative D gene TRBD2, with 6 bases matching. The CDR1 and CDR2 encoded by the germline V gene (reference sequence) are MNHEY and SMNVEV. From cysteine to phenylalanine, the CDR3 is 17 amino acids long. Only the CDR3 portion is preserved as DNA: 51 bases, with reading frame beginning at the first base. V was cut back by 8 bases and J by 1 base, leaving a gap of 21 bases between them.